This entry is about one T cell receptor (beta chain). No antigen is known for it. CD4+ T cells from unexposed donors were obtained before the COVID-19 pandemic (2011-2018). V lost 3 bases and J lost 4, with 18 bases in between. CDR1 and CDR2 from the germline V gene are SGHTA and FQGNSA. The CDR3 is 16 amino acids. These data originate in a study of CD4 T cells in relation to SARS-CoV-2 and coronaviruses. Measured with immunoSEQ multiplex PCR; TCRdb has only the in-frame clones, and not every one. The sample includes 55,000 to 75,000 clones, around 87% seen only once; the top ten take roughly 1.6%. General study points: Pre-pandemic and post-infection samples never came from the same donor.

The sequence was obtained from a human donor in good health. What was sequenced was memory CD4+ T cells from PBMCs. The rearrangement links TRBV7-2 to TRBJ1-2, with no clear D. CDR3 residues: CASSFASVGQSYGYTF. The CDR3 coding sequence is TGTGCCAGCAGCTTTGCTAGTGTTGGGCAGTCCTATGGCTACACCTTC.